This T cell receptor (beta chain) was captured in a study of cytotoxic CD8 clonotypes in ibrutinib-treated CLL. V shed 3 bases, J shed 7 bases, and the junction held 18 bases outside the gene matches. The CDR3 loop spans 18 amino acids. Germline CDR1 reads MNHNS; CDR2 reads SASEGT. Measured with immunoSEQ multiplex PCR; TCRdb has only the in-frame clones, and not every one. The sample has roughly 97,000 clones, almost 80% seen once; the top ten hold around 30%. This specimen consisted of PBMCs, obtained after 12 months of ibrutinib treatment. The origin of this receptor is a human donor with chronic lymphocytic leukemia. This chain connects TRBV6-1 to TRBJ1-3; 7 nucleotides align to TRBD1. The CDR3 DNA sequence: TGTGCCAGCAGTGATGGGGCGGGACAGCCTATTTTGCGGAACACCATATATTTT. Translation: CASSDGAGQPILRNTIYF.